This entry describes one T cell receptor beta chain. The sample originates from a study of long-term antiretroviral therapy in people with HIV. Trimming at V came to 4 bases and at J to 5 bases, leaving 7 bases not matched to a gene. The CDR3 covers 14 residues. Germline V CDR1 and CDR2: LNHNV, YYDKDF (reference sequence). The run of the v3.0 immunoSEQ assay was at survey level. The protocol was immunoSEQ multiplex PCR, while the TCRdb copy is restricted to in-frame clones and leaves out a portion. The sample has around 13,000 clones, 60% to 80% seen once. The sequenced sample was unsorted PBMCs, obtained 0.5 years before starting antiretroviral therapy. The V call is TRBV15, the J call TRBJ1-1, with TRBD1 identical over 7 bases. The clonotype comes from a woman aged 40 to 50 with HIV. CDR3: CATSTFRGRTEAFF. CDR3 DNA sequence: TGTGCCACCAGCACCTTCAGGGGGAGAACTGAAGCTTTCTTT. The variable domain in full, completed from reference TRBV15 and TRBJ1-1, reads DAMVIQNPRYQVTQFGKPVTLSCSQTLNHNVMYWYQQKSSQAPKLLFHYYDKDFNNEADTPDNFQSRRPNTSFCFLDIRSPGLGDTAMYLCATSTFRGRTEAFFGQGTRLTVV.